The 4 T cell receptor beta chains below come from one sample, sequenced in a study of response to subunit inactivated influenza vaccine. Via MiXCR, TCRdb re-called the RT-PCR reads, giving one row per CDR3 protein. This table has roughly 670,000 distinct CDR3 sequences, 14% appearing once. The specimen comprised PBMCs from blood, sampled 14 to 15 days before vaccination. These receptors came from a man over 45 who received an inactivated influenza vaccine.

This clonotype was picked up many times. The chain recombines TRBV28 with TRBJ2-6, with unresolved D. The germline V gene encodes CDR1 MDHEN and CDR2 SYDVKM. The CDR3 consists of 16 residues. V was pared by 5 bases and J by 0 bases, with 11 bases between. CDR3 region: CASSDPRYSGANVLTF. CDR3 nucleotide sequence: TGTGCCAGCAGTGACCCCCGCTACTCTGGGGCCAACGTCCTGACTTTC.

The V call is TRBV3-1, the J call TRBJ1-4; D is undetermined. The CDR3 loop spans 14 amino acids. With 2 bases removed from V and 0 bases from J, the gap between germline ends came to 4 bases. The germline gives CDR1 LGHDT, CDR2 YNNKEL (reference sequence). CDR3 nucleotide sequence: TGTGCCAGCAGCCAAACAGCAACTAATGAAAAACTGTTTTTT. Residues: CASSQTATNEKLFF.

This clonotype was observed at least ten times. The V gene is TRBV7-2, the J gene TRBJ1-2, with D maybe TRBD1 (5 bases). Germline V CDR1 and CDR2: SGHTA, FQGNSA. The germline V and J ends were trimmed by 1 base and 2 bases, with 11 bases remaining between them. CDR3 length: 15 amino acids. The CDR3 DNA is TGTGCCAGCAGCTTAGGTCCAGGGCCCAACTATGGCTACACCTTC. As protein: CASSLGPGPNYGYTF.

The J gene is TRBJ2-3, the V gene TRBV29-1; D unclear. V was trimmed by 5 bases and J by 2 bases, leaving 20 bases between them. The CDR3 extends over 16 amino acids. Germline lookup yields CDR1 SQVTM and CDR2 ANQGSEA. Here the CDR3 reads CSVMRNALASTDTQYF. The DNA for the CDR3 is TGCAGCGTTATGAGGAACGCACTCGCGTCCACAGATACGCAGTATTTT.